One and the same sample provided the 12 T cell receptor beta chains below, sequenced in a study of T cell responses to AZD1222 COVID-19 vaccine. TCRdb keeps only in-frame clones here, not all; method: immunoSEQ multiplex PCR. The sample has roughly 140,000 clones; under 95% are singletons. Material: peripheral blood, obtained on day 0 of MenACWY control vaccination. The receptors derive from an adult in good health.

The CDR3 spells CASTPEGVSPLHF. CDR3 in DNA: TGTGCCAGCACTCCGGAGGGTGTTTCACCCCTCCACTTT. The V gene is TRBV12-3 or TRBV12-4, the J gene TRBJ1-6; D call uncertain. V was clipped by 7 bases and J by 9 bases, with 13 bases between them. The CDR3 has 13 amino acids.

This sequence joins TRBV7-2 and TRBJ2-7; D is perhaps TRBD2 (6 bases). The CDR3 covers 16 residues. The germline V gene has CDR1 SGHTA and CDR2 FQGNSA. Trimming pared 0 bases from V and 5 bases from J, leaving 17 bases between. CDR3 in DNA: TGTGCCAGCAGCTTAGCCTTAACCGGGGGTAGAAACGAGCAGTACTTC. Protein: CASSLALTGGRNEQYF.

The chain uses TRBV19 and TRBJ1-5, with TRBD1 matching over 7 bases. J lost 6 bases, V lost 5 bases, and 7 bases had no gene match. The germline V gene has CDR1 LNHDA and CDR2 SQIVND (reference sequence). The CDR3 spans 14 residues. The CDR3: CASSATGLGQPQHF. CDR3 bases: TGTGCCAGTAGTGCGACAGGGTTGGGTCAGCCCCAGCATTTT.

This clone was detected only a few times. J is TRBJ2-2 and V is TRBV7-9; 9 bases align to TRBD1. In germline, CDR1 is SEHNR, CDR2 FQNEAQ (reference sequence). This CDR3 has 16 residues. J lost 4 bases, V lost 2 bases, and 5 bases had no gene match. This CDR3 is CASSLPGTGSTGELFF. CDR3 DNA sequence: TGTGCCAGCAGCTTACCCGGGACAGGGTCCACCGGGGAGCTGTTTTTT. Filled out from reference TRBV7-9 and TRBJ2-2, the complete variable domain reads DTGVSQNPRHKITKRGQNVTFRCDPISEHNRLYWYRQTLGQGPEFLTYFQNEAQLEKSRLLSDRFSAERPKGSFSTLEIQRTEQGDSAMYLCASSLPGTGSTGELFFGEGSRLTVL.

The chain carries TRBV11-2 and TRBJ2-2; D tentatively fits TRBD1 or TRBD2 (5 bases each). With 6 bases removed from V and 8 bases from J, the gap between germline ends came to 19 bases. From germline, CDR1 is SGHAT and CDR2 FQNNGV. The CDR3 loop spans 15 amino acids. The CDR3 is CASSPTGTPGGELFF. In DNA form, the CDR3 reads TGTGCCAGCAGTCCAACCGGGACCCCGGGAGGGGAGCTGTTTTTT.

This chain connects TRBV5-5 to TRBJ1-2; D unresolved. V gave up 1 base and J gave up 2 bases, with 6 bases separating them. Per germline, CDR1 SGHKS and CDR2 YYEKEE (reference sequence). The CDR3 is 13 residues long. This CDR3 is CASSLSWNYGYTF. For the CDR3, the DNA is TGTGCCAGCAGCTTGAGCTGGAACTATGGCTACACCTTC.

The V and J genes are TRBV19 and TRBJ2-2; tentative D call: TRBD1 (5 bases). The CDR3 contains 16 residues. Deletions cut 1 base from V and 2 bases from J, with 11 bases between. In germline, CDR1 is LNHDA, CDR2 SQIVND (reference sequence). The CDR3 reads CASSIGRQPNTGELFF. For the CDR3, the DNA is TGTGCCAGTAGTATAGGGCGACAGCCAAACACCGGGGAGCTGTTTTTT.

The chain is built from TRBV19 and TRBJ1-1; TRBD1 matches 7 bases. CDR1 and CDR2 from the germline V gene are LNHDA and SQIVND (reference sequence). The CDR3 sequence is 13 residues long. J gave up 3 bases and V 4 bases, and 2 bases lay outside the gene matches. For the CDR3, the DNA is TGTGCCAGTAGTAGGGGACAGTACACTGAAGCTTTCTTT. Translated, it gives CASSRGQYTEAFF.

V and J are TRBV5-1 and TRBJ2-2; D not certain. Between the trimmed V and J ends, which lost 0 bases and 9 bases, there was a span of 9 bases. The CDR3 spans 13 residues. Germline V gene lookup returns CDR1 SGHRS and CDR2 YFSETQ. CDR3 residues: CASSLGLGWELFF. In DNA form, the CDR3 reads TGCGCCAGCAGCTTGGGGCTCGGGTGGGAGCTGTTTTTT.

The V and J genes are TRBV19 and TRBJ1-2; 9 nucleotides match TRBD1. V lost 6 bases to trimming and J lost 4 bases; unmatched junction nucleotides: 9. Germline V gives CDR1 LNHDA, CDR2 SQIVND (reference sequence). The CDR3 is 15 residues long. This CDR3 reads CASSRGQGVSYGYTF. The CDR3, as DNA: TGTGCCAGTAGCCGGGGACAGGGCGTGAGCTATGGCTACACCTTC.

The V gene is TRBV29-1, the J gene TRBJ1-1; possible D gene TRBD1, 5 bases. Germline CDR1 reads SQVTM; CDR2 reads ANQGSEA. The CDR3 extends over 13 amino acids. V lost 4 bases and J 5 bases, leaving 14 bases between the germline ends. DNA of the CDR3: TGCAGCGTTGCTGGGTGGGGGGGAACTGAAGCTTTCTTT. Protein: CSVAGWGGTEAFF. The full variable domain, with the rest looked up from reference TRBV29-1 and TRBJ1-1, is SAVISQKPSRDICQRGTSLTIQCQVDSQVTMMFWYRQQPGQSLTLIATANQGSEATYESGFVIDKFPISRPNLTFSTLTVSNMSPEDSSIYLCSVAGWGGTEAFFGQGTRLTVV.

The chain is built from TRBV14 and TRBJ1-1; weak D call: TRBD1 (5 bases). The CDR3 has 17 amino acids. Germline V gives CDR1 SGHDN, CDR2 FVKESK. The V end was cut by 4 bases, the J end by 6 bases, with 24 bases between. CDR3: CASSPRARQWRMSEAFF. CDR3 sequence (DNA): TGTGCCAGCAGCCCCAGGGCCAGACAGTGGAGGATGTCTGAAGCTTTCTTT.